The 27 T cell receptor beta chains below were found in one sample sequenced in a study of blood T cell repertoires in COVID-19. The table came from immunoSEQ multiplex PCR; TCRdb's copy has only in-frame clones and leaves some out. In the table there are about 200,000 clones, 70% to 85% of which are singletons. Sequencing was performed on peripheral blood. These receptors came from a human donor in a cohort sampled during active COVID-19.

This CDR3 is CASSETLAGEQFF. The CDR3 nucleotides read TGCGCCAGCAGTGAGACACTAGCGGGAGAGCAGTTCTTC. The chain carries TRBV10-1 and TRBJ2-1, with TRBD2 matching 10 bases. The V segment lost 2 bases and the J segment 10 bases; nucleotides outside the gene matches: 2. Germline V gene lookup returns CDR1 WNHNN and CDR2 SYGVQD (reference sequence). This CDR3 is 13 amino acids long.

This sequence joins TRBV11-3 and TRBJ1-4; possible D gene TRBD1, 5 bases. V was trimmed by 5 bases and J by 3 bases, leaving 19 bases between them. The CDR3 sequence is 17 residues long. Germline-derived CDR1 and CDR2 are SGHNT and YENEEA. The CDR3 spells CASSLYEASGSNEKLFF. DNA of the CDR3: TGTGCCAGCAGCCTATACGAAGCCTCAGGGTCTAATGAAAAACTGTTTTTT.

This sequence joins TRBV24-1 and TRBJ1-1; weak D call: TRBD1 (6 bases). CDR1 is KGHDR, CDR2 SFDVKD, per germline. The CDR3 loop spans 12 amino acids. V gave up 4 bases and J gave up 10 bases, with 12 bases separating them. CDR3 sequence (DNA): TGTGCCACCAGTGAGCCCAGGGGCATAGCTTTCTTT. Amino acid sequence: CATSEPRGIAFF.

The chain links TRBV5-4 to TRBJ2-1; 9 positions match TRBD2. Germline V gene sequence: CDR1 SGHNT, CDR2 YYREEE (reference sequence). The CDR3 extends over 15 amino acids. Trimming removed 2 bases from V and 6 bases from J; junction bases left unmatched: 6. CDR3: CASSFGLAGPNEQFF. CDR3 bases: TGTGCCAGCAGCTTTGGGCTAGCGGGGCCCAATGAGCAGTTCTTC.

The chain is built from TRBV6-6 and TRBJ1-4; D not certain. The CDR3 consists of 15 residues. From germline, CDR1 is MNHNY and CDR2 SVGAGI (reference sequence). V was clipped by 7 bases and J by 6 bases, with 18 bases between them. CDR3 sequence (DNA): TGTGCCAGCACCGACTCCGGGAGGTATGATGAAAAACTGTTTTTT. Protein sequence: CASTDSGRYDEKLFF.

This rearrangement joins TRBV9 to TRBJ1-1; D call uncertain. The CDR3 runs 15 residues. Per germline, CDR1 SGDLS and CDR2 YYNGEE. V was pared by 0 bases and J by 1 base, with 10 bases between. The CDR3 DNA reads as TGTGCCAGCAGCGTAGCTGGGAGCAGGAACACTGAAGCTTTCTTT. As protein: CASSVAGSRNTEAFF.

The rearrangement links TRBV18 to TRBJ1-4; TRBD1 is a possible D gene (5 bases). V was clipped by 4 bases and J by 2 bases, with 14 bases between them. The germline gives CDR1 KGHSH, CDR2 LQKENI. This CDR3 is built from 16 residues. CDR3 loop: CASSRSRGNTNEKLFF. The CDR3 DNA follows: TGTGCCAGCTCACGGTCGCGGGGGAACACTAATGAAAAACTGTTTTTT.

The chain is built from TRBV7-2 and TRBJ1-2, with 8 bases matching TRBD1. Germline CDR1 SGHTA, CDR2 FQGNSA. The trim removed 5 bases at V and 2 bases at J, leaving 1 base unmatched. This CDR3 is built from 13 residues. This chain's CDR3 is CASSRTGNYGYTF. The CDR3 bases are TGTGCCAGCAGCCGGACAGGGAACTATGGCTACACCTTC.

This clone occurred many times. The rearrangement uses TRBV28 and TRBJ1-2, with no clear D. The CDR3 spans 12 residues. CDR1 and CDR2 (germline): MDHEN, SYDVKM. Trimming took 6 bases from V and 6 from J, leaving 11 bases between them. The CDR3 loop reads CASRSGSNGYTF. In DNA form, the CDR3 reads TGTGCCAGCAGATCGGGGTCCAATGGCTACACCTTC.

The chain combines TRBV11-2 with TRBJ1-1; D unclear. V gave up 5 bases and J gave up 4 bases, with 14 bases separating them. The CDR3 contains 14 residues. Germline assignment: CDR1 SGHAT and CDR2 FQNNGV. CDR3 in DNA: TGTGCCAGCAGCGTTTTGCCGACTGGCACTGAAGCTTTCTTT. Its protein is CASSVLPTGTEAFF.

CDR3 protein: CASSWHNSYEQYF. CDR3 bases: TGTGCCAGTAGCTGGCATAACTCCTACGAGCAGTACTTC. The chain joins TRBV19 to TRBJ2-7; D not resolved. Germline V gives CDR1 LNHDA, CDR2 SQIVND (reference sequence). V lost 6 bases and J lost 0, with 9 bases in between. The CDR3 contains 13 residues. The full variable domain, rest sourced from reference TRBV19 and TRBJ2-7, is DGGITQSPKYLFRKEGQNVTLSCEQNLNHDAMYWYRQDPGQGLRLIYYSQIVNDFQKGDIAEGYSVSREKKESFPLTVTSAQKNPTAFYLCASSWHNSYEQYFGPGTRLTVT.

The chain joins TRBV7-9 to TRBJ1-1, with 8 bases lining up with TRBD1. CDR1 and CDR2 from the germline V gene are SEHNR and FQNEAQ (reference sequence). Trimming at V came to 5 bases and at J to 4 bases, leaving 6 bases not matched to a gene. The CDR3 is made up of 14 amino acids. The CDR3 coding sequence is TGTGCCAGCAGCGGGCGACAGGGGAGCACTGAAGCTTTCTTT. This gives the protein CASSGRQGSTEAFF.

The chain carries TRBV4-1 and TRBJ1-6; 7 bases align to TRBD1. CDR1 is MGHRA, CDR2 YSYEKL, per germline. The CDR3 sequence is 18 residues long. V shed 4 bases, J shed 0 bases, and the junction held 9 bases outside the gene matches. CDR3 DNA: TGCGCCAGCAGCCGACCCCCGACAGGGAGCTCCTATAATTCACCCCTCCACTTT. Protein product: CASSRPPTGSSYNSPLHF.

This chain links TRBV2 with TRBJ2-1, with unresolved D. The V gene's germline CDR1 is SNHLY and CDR2 FYNNEI. This CDR3 has 12 residues. V was clipped by 6 bases and J by 7 bases, with 10 bases between them. CDR3 amino acids: CASRPDGNEQFF. CDR3 DNA: TGTGCCAGCAGACCCGACGGGAATGAGCAGTTCTTC.

This sequence joins TRBV28 and TRBJ1-1; D is ambiguous. CDR1 and CDR2 (germline): MDHEN, SYDVKM. Trimming cost V 3 bases and J 3 bases, with 11 bases left between them. The CDR3 sequence is 14 residues long. The CDR3 protein is CASSFILGHTEAFF. In nucleotides, the CDR3 is TGTGCCAGCAGTTTTATACTAGGTCACACTGAAGCTTTCTTT.

The chain combines TRBV14 with TRBJ2-3; 8 nucleotides agree with TRBD2. Germline CDR1 is SGHDN and CDR2 is FVKESK. The V gene end was trimmed by 0 bases and the J gene end by 0 bases; junction bases not matched to a gene: 8. The length of the CDR3 is 18 residues. The CDR3 sequence: CASSQDHDSGASTDTQYF. The CDR3 DNA reads as TGTGCCAGCAGCCAAGATCACGATAGCGGGGCTAGCACAGATACGCAGTATTTT.

V and J are TRBV18 and TRBJ2-5; 14 nucleotides agree with TRBD2. The CDR3 runs to 18 residues. V lost 7 bases and J lost 4; bases outside the gene matches: 14. The germline gives CDR1 KGHSH, CDR2 LQKENI. The DNA for the CDR3 is TGTGCCAGCTGCAAAAACCCGGGACTAGCGGGAGATCGAGAGACCCAGTACTTC. Its translation: CASCKNPGLAGDRETQYF.

The chain couples TRBV28 to TRBJ2-6; 7 bases line up with TRBD2. The CDR3 length is 19 residues. V dropped 3 bases and J dropped 2; count of bases not matched to a gene: 13. Looked up from germline, CDR1 is MDHEN and CDR2 is SYDVKM. The CDR3 DNA sequence: TGTGCCAGCAGTTTTAACATGCGGGGGAGAAGTCCTGGGGCCAACGTCCTGACTTTC. Translation: CASSFNMRGRSPGANVLTF.

The CDR3 nucleotides read TGTGCCAGCAGCGTTGGTTTACGGGAGACCCAGTACTTC. It codes for CASSVGLRETQYF. The chain joins TRBV9 to TRBJ2-5; D gene unclear. The germline V gene has CDR1 SGDLS and CDR2 YYNGEE. V was clipped by 2 bases and J by 5 bases, with 10 bases between them. The CDR3 sequence is 13 residues long.

The sample holds a few counts of this clone. V gene TRBV6-5 combines with J gene TRBJ2-7, with a tentative D call TRBD2 (6 bases). This CDR3 is built from 14 residues. Germline CDR1 MNHEY, CDR2 SVGAGI. Trimming took 6 bases from V and 3 from J, leaving 15 bases between them. In DNA form, the CDR3 reads TGTGCCAGCAGAGCCGGGACTTCGTTCTACGAGCAGTACTTC. Encoded protein: CASRAGTSFYEQYF.

The chain recombines TRBV7-2 with TRBJ2-7, with 16 bases lining up with TRBD2. Germline trimming cut 4 bases from V and 6 bases from J; bases unmatched to any gene: 6. The CDR3 runs to 16 residues. In germline, CDR1 is SGHTA, CDR2 FQGNSA. As DNA, the CDR3 is TGTGCCAGCAGCTCCCAGGGACTAGCGGGAGGGCGCGAGCAGTACTTC. Protein sequence: CASSSQGLAGGREQYF.

DNA of the CDR3: TGTGCCAGCAGTCCCCAGGGGGCGCGATGGCTAGCGGACAATGAGCAGTTCTTC. Amino acids: CASSPQGARWLADNEQFF. The chain uses TRBV2 and TRBJ2-1, with D perhaps matching TRBD1 (8 bases). Germline V gene lookup returns CDR1 SNHLY and CDR2 FYNNEI. V lost 5 bases and J 5 bases, leaving 25 bases between the germline ends. This CDR3 has 18 amino acids.

This clone was seen a single time. DNA of the CDR3: TGTGCCAGTAGTATATCTGCGGCGGGCGAGCAGTACTTC. As protein: CASSISAAGEQYF. The V gene is TRBV19, the J gene TRBJ2-7; D possibly corresponds to TRBD2 (5 bases). Germline V gene lookup returns CDR1 LNHDA and CDR2 SQIVND (reference sequence). The CDR3 loop spans 13 amino acids. V lost 2 bases to trimming and J lost 6 bases, with 11 bases between them.

The V gene is TRBV6-4, the J gene TRBJ2-1; 12 positions agree with TRBD2. This CDR3 region has 15 residues. V gave up 6 bases and J gave up 4 bases; unmatched junction bases: 4. Germline-derived CDR1 and CDR2 are MRHNA and SNTAGT. As DNA, the CDR3 is TGTGCCAGCAGGAGGACTAGCGGGACTTACAATGAGCAGTTCTTC. Its translation is CASRRTSGTYNEQFF.

This clone was detected a few times. The chain is built from TRBV7-9 and TRBJ2-7; 9 nucleotides line up with TRBD2. The CDR3 runs 16 residues. CDR1 and CDR2 from the germline V gene are SEHNR and FQNEAQ (reference sequence). The J segment lost 0 bases and the V segment lost 1 base, leaving 4 bases of the junction unmatched. CDR3 DNA: TGTGCCAGCAGCTTAGGGGTAGCGGGGGCCTCCTACGAGCAGTACTTC. It yields the protein CASSLGVAGASYEQYF.

CDR3 amino acids: CASSEARGWNEQFF. The DNA for the CDR3 is TGTGCCAGCAGTGAAGCTAGGGGGTGGAATGAGCAGTTCTTC. The V call is TRBV6-1, the J call TRBJ2-1; D possibly corresponds to TRBD1 (6 bases). This CDR3 has 14 residues. Germline V gene sequence: CDR1 MNHNS, CDR2 SASEGT. V gave up 0 bases and J gave up 7 bases, with 10 bases separating them.

The chain uses TRBV7-9 and TRBJ2-7; 7 nucleotides align to TRBD1. The V gene's germline CDR1 is SEHNR and CDR2 FQNEAQ (reference sequence). With 6 bases clipped from V and 3 bases from J, the junction kept 11 bases outside the gene matches. This CDR3 is built from 15 residues. The CDR3 is CASRSGTAGYYEQYF. The DNA of the CDR3 is TGTGCCAGCAGGTCCGGGACAGCCGGCTACTACGAGCAGTACTTC. The full variable domain, rest sourced from reference TRBV7-9 and TRBJ2-7, is DTGVSQNPRHKITKRGQNVTFRCDPISEHNRLYWYRQTLGQGPEFLTYFQNEAQLEKSRLLSDRFSAERPKGSFSTLEIQRTEQGDSAMYLCASRSGTAGYYEQYFGPGTRLTVT.